These T cell receptor beta chains were read from a single sample in a study of T cells in tumors after PD-1 blockade. Clones were sequenced by immunoSEQ multiplex PCR, and TCRdb holds only the in-frame ones, with some missing. Here the sample spans more than 40,000 clones, more than 65% being singletons. The sequencing here drew on PBMCs, taken before anti-PD-1 therapy. These receptor sequences come from a human donor with advanced basal cell or squamous cell carcinoma (not recorded which). CDR3s include the opening cysteine and the closing phenylalanine or tryptophan. Fields, in order: CDR3 protein, CDR3 DNA, V gene, J gene, D gene, clone size. A D gene is named only where the DNA matches it firmly. Size is omitted from some rows. Given values are once, few, many or a class for expanded clones.

CDR3 protein: CATSRTTGGEQFF; CDR3 DNA: TGTGCCACCAGCAGAACGACCGGGGGGGAGCAGTTCTTC; V gene: TRBV15; J gene: TRBJ2-1; D gene: TRBD2; clone size: .
CDR3 protein: CASSRGTATYEQYF; CDR3 DNA: TGTGCCAGCAGCCGCGGGACAGCGACCTACGAGCAGTACTTC; V gene: TRBV3-1/TRBV3-2; J gene: TRBJ2-7; D gene: .; clone size: .
CDR3 protein: CASSQGGIGEAFF; CDR3 DNA: TGTGCCAGCAGCCAGGGGGGGATTGGGGAAGCTTTCTTT; V gene: TRBV6-5; J gene: TRBJ1-1; D gene: TRBD1; clone size: .
CDR3 protein: CASSLYQGADTQYF; CDR3 DNA: TGCGCCAGCAGCTTGTACCAGGGCGCAGATACGCAGTATTTT; V gene: TRBV5-1; J gene: TRBJ2-3; D gene: .; clone size: .
CDR3 protein: CASSLSGDFSSYEQYF; CDR3 DNA: TGTGCCAGCAGCTTGTCCGGAGATTTCAGCTCCTACGAGCAGTACTTC; V gene: TRBV5-5; J gene: TRBJ2-7; D gene: .; clone size: .
CDR3 protein: CATLGVLTDTQYF; CDR3 DNA: TGTGCCACCCTAGGGGTTTTGACAGATACGCAGTATTTT; V gene: TRBV6-6; J gene: TRBJ2-3; D gene: .; clone size: .
CDR3 protein: CASSFAGTSVRLEQFF; CDR3 DNA: TGTGCCAGCAGCTTCGCCGGGACTAGTGTAAGGCTTGAGCAGTTCTTC; V gene: TRBV7-2; J gene: TRBJ2-1; D gene: TRBD2; clone size: .
CDR3 protein: CASSSLAGISEQYF; CDR3 DNA: TGTGCCAGCAGCTCCTTAGCGGGGATTAGCGAGCAGTACTTC; V gene: TRBV7-9; J gene: TRBJ2-7; D gene: TRBD2; clone size: .
CDR3 protein: CASSKAGGAPEAFF; CDR3 DNA: TGTGCCAGCAGCAAAGCCGGGGGGGCCCCTGAAGCTTTCTTT; V gene: TRBV6-2/TRBV6-3; J gene: TRBJ1-1; D gene: .; clone size: .
CDR3 protein: CSVDGVGPDTQYF; CDR3 DNA: TGCAGCGTTGACGGGGTAGGGCCCGATACGCAGTATTTT; V gene: TRBV29-1; J gene: TRBJ2-3; D gene: .; clone size: .
CDR3 protein: CASSRPDRGDYNEQFF; CDR3 DNA: TGCGCCAGCAGCCGCCCGGACAGGGGGGACTACAATGAGCAGTTCTTC; V gene: TRBV4-1; J gene: TRBJ2-1; D gene: TRBD1; clone size: .
CDR3 protein: CASSLGGSSYNEQFF; CDR3 DNA: TGTGCCAGCAGCTTAGGCGGGTCATCCTACAATGAGCAGTTCTTC; V gene: TRBV11-3; J gene: TRBJ2-1; D gene: .; clone size: once
CDR3 protein: CASSLDRNNSPLHF; CDR3 DNA: TGCGCCAGCAGCTTGGACAGAAATAATTCACCCCTCCACTTT; V gene: TRBV5-1; J gene: TRBJ1-6; D gene: .; clone size: .
CDR3 protein: CASSYTGQGGWFRQYF; CDR3 DNA: TGTGCCAGCAGCTACACTGGACAGGGCGGATGGTTTAGGCAGTATTTT; V gene: TRBV7-9; J gene: TRBJ2-3; D gene: TRBD1; clone size: .
CDR3 protein: CASSHSGRYDEQYF; CDR3 DNA: TGTGCCAGCAGCCATAGCGGGAGGTACGACGAGCAGTACTTC; V gene: TRBV3-1/TRBV3-2; J gene: TRBJ2-7; D gene: TRBD2; clone size: .
CDR3 protein: CATSRGSGAAEAFF; CDR3 DNA: TGTGCCACCAGCAGAGGCTCCGGGGCCGCTGAAGCTTTCTTT; V gene: TRBV15; J gene: TRBJ1-1; D gene: .; clone size: .
CDR3 protein: CASSEGWGPGNTIYF; CDR3 DNA: TGTGCCAGCAGTGAGGGCTGGGGGCCTGGAAACACCATATATTTT; V gene: TRBV2; J gene: TRBJ1-3; D gene: .; clone size: .
CDR3 protein: CSVLSAYGYTF; CDR3 DNA: TGCAGCGTCCTATCGGCCTATGGCTACACCTTC; V gene: TRBV29-1; J gene: TRBJ1-2; D gene: .; clone size: .
CDR3 protein: CASSLESSSYEQYF; CDR3 DNA: TGTGCCAGCAGCTTAGAGTCTAGCTCCTACGAGCAGTACTTC; V gene: TRBV7-2; J gene: TRBJ2-7; D gene: .; clone size: .
CDR3 protein: CASSLQGTYEQYF; CDR3 DNA: TGTGCCAGCAGCTTACAGGGAACCTACGAGCAGTACTTC; V gene: TRBV13; J gene: TRBJ2-7; D gene: .; clone size: .
CDR3 protein: CSVGGGGSVEQFF; CDR3 DNA: TGCAGCGTTGGGGGTGGGGGTTCGGTCGAGCAGTTCTTC; V gene: TRBV29-1; J gene: TRBJ2-1; D gene: .; clone size: .
CDR3 protein: CASRPTGGKETQYF; CDR3 DNA: TGTGCCAGCAGACCAACAGGGGGGAAAGAGACCCAGTACTTC; V gene: TRBV6-6; J gene: TRBJ2-5; D gene: TRBD1; clone size: once
CDR3 protein: CASYRVTGNTIYF; CDR3 DNA: TGTGCCAGCTACAGGGTTACTGGAAACACCATATATTTT; V gene: TRBV6-5; J gene: TRBJ1-3; D gene: .; clone size: .
CDR3 protein: CASIGLTQDTQYF; CDR3 DNA: TGTGCCAGCATAGGTTTAACCCAAGATACGCAGTATTTT; V gene: TRBV2; J gene: TRBJ2-3; D gene: .; clone size: .
CDR3 protein: CASSSFRLAYNEQFF; CDR3 DNA: TGTGCCAGCAGCTCATTCAGGTTAGCCTACAATGAGCAGTTCTTC; V gene: TRBV5-5; J gene: TRBJ2-1; D gene: .; clone size: .
CDR3 protein: CASSLVGNYEQYF; CDR3 DNA: TGTGCCAGCAGCTTGGTAGGGAACTACGAGCAGTACTTC; V gene: TRBV5-6; J gene: TRBJ2-7; D gene: .; clone size: medium-sized
CDR3 protein: CASSPGPARTRGTIYF; CDR3 DNA: TGTGCCAGCAGCCCCGGACCCGCTCGGACGAGGGGAACCATATATTTT; V gene: TRBV7-6; J gene: TRBJ1-3; D gene: .; clone size: few
CDR3 protein: CASSLLDRDADTQYF; CDR3 DNA: TGCGCCAGCAGCTTGCTCGACAGGGACGCAGATACGCAGTATTTT; V gene: TRBV5-1; J gene: TRBJ2-3; D gene: TRBD1; clone size: .
CDR3 protein: CASSPPAGNSPLHF; CDR3 DNA: TGTGCCAGCTCACCACCCGCTGGGAATTCACCCCTCCACTTT; V gene: TRBV18; J gene: TRBJ1-6; D gene: .; clone size: .
CDR3 protein: CARSEIRGGEGPNTEAFF; CDR3 DNA: TGTGCCCGCAGTGAAATACGGGGGGGGGAGGGGCCGAACACTGAAGCTTTCTTT; V gene: TRBV6-1; J gene: TRBJ1-1; D gene: .; clone size: once
CDR3 protein: CASSLRVLNYGYTF; CDR3 DNA: TGTGCCAGCAGCTTAAGAGTCCTTAACTATGGCTACACCTTC; V gene: TRBV5-6; J gene: TRBJ1-2; D gene: .; clone size: .
CDR3 protein: CASSRGSSYNEQFF; CDR3 DNA: TGTGCCAGCAGCCGAGGGAGCTCCTACAATGAGCAGTTCTTC; V gene: TRBV6-5; J gene: TRBJ2-1; D gene: .; clone size: .
CDR3 protein: CASSYSPGLDQPQHF; CDR3 DNA: TGTGCCAGCAGTTACTCCCCAGGGTTGGATCAGCCCCAGCATTTT; V gene: TRBV6-5; J gene: TRBJ1-5; D gene: .; clone size: .
CDR3 protein: CASSLGTSGGYSIDTQYF; CDR3 DNA: TGCGCCAGCAGCTTGGGGACTAGCGGGGGTTATAGTATCGATACGCAGTATTTT; V gene: TRBV5-1; J gene: TRBJ2-3; D gene: TRBD2; clone size: .
CDR3 protein: CSGGGGAVYEQYF; CDR3 DNA: TGCAGCGGAGGTGGCGGCGCCGTGTACGAGCAGTACTTC; V gene: TRBV29-1; J gene: TRBJ2-7; D gene: .; clone size: .
CDR3 protein: CASSKELAGAQETQYF; CDR3 DNA: TGTGCCAGCAGCAAAGAGCTAGCGGGGGCCCAAGAGACCCAGTACTTC; V gene: TRBV21-1; J gene: TRBJ2-5; D gene: .; clone size: .
CDR3 protein: CASSLEWLTRSTGELFF; CDR3 DNA: TGCGCCAGCAGCTTGGAATGGTTGACTAGAAGCACCGGGGAGCTGTTTTTT; V gene: TRBV5-1; J gene: TRBJ2-2; D gene: .; clone size: .
CDR3 protein: CASSKGGAGNQPQHF; CDR3 DNA: TGTGCCAGCTCGAAGGGGGGGGCTGGCAATCAGCCCCAGCATTTT; V gene: TRBV6-5; J gene: TRBJ1-5; D gene: .; clone size: .
CDR3 protein: CASSQAGSDNQPQHF; CDR3 DNA: TGTGCCAGCAGCCAAGCAGGGAGTGACAATCAGCCCCAGCATTTT; V gene: TRBV4-2; J gene: TRBJ1-5; D gene: .; clone size: .
CDR3 protein: CASTERGTAGETQYF; CDR3 DNA: TGTGCCAGCACCGAGCGCGGGACGGCGGGGGAGACCCAGTACTTC; V gene: TRBV2; J gene: TRBJ2-5; D gene: .; clone size: .
CDR3 protein: CASSPHPFSGLGDEQFF; CDR3 DNA: TGTGCCAGCAGCCCCCACCCCTTTAGCGGGCTTGGGGATGAGCAGTTCTTC; V gene: TRBV11-3; J gene: TRBJ2-1; D gene: TRBD2; clone size: .
CDR3 protein: CASSLFLGGQPQHF; CDR3 DNA: TGTGCCAGCAGTTTATTTCTGGGAGGGCAGCCCCAGCATTTT; V gene: TRBV28; J gene: TRBJ1-5; D gene: .; clone size: .
CDR3 protein: CASSLPDRGYQETQYF; CDR3 DNA: TGTGCCAGCAGTTTACCCGACAGGGGCTACCAAGAGACCCAGTACTTC; V gene: TRBV28; J gene: TRBJ2-5; D gene: TRBD1; clone size: .